This entry describes one T cell receptor (beta chain). This record belongs to a study of blood T cell repertoires in COVID-19. Study as a whole: Samples came from the United States, Italy and Spain, spanning acute and convalescent COVID-19. From T cells, B-cell-depleted T cells, or PBMCs came the material, which was cDNA or gDNA.

Data came from immunoSEQ multiplex PCR; TCRdb stores just in-frame clones and leaves some out. The sample shows approximately 85,000 clones, over 85% of them seen only once. Material: peripheral blood. The receptor comes from a man aged 50-59 years with acute or convalescent COVID-19.

Here the CDR3 reads CASSIAAGGGETQYF. As DNA, the CDR3 is TGTGCCAGTAGTATAGCTGCGGGGGGAGGGGAGACCCAGTACTTC. This sequence joins TRBV19 and TRBJ2-5; TRBD2 matches at 8 bases. Germline V gives CDR1 LNHDA, CDR2 SQIVND (reference sequence). This CDR3 contains 15 residues. The V gene end was trimmed by 1 base and the J gene end by 5 bases; junction bases not matched to a gene: 6.